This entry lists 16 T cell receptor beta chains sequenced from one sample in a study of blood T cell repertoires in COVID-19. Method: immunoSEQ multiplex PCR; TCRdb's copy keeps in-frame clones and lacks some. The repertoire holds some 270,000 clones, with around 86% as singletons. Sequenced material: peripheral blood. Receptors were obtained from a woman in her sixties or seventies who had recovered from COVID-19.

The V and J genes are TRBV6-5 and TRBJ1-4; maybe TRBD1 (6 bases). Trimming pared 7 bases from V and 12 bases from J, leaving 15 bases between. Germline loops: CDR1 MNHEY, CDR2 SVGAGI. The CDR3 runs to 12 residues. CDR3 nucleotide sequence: TGTGCCAGCATTGGGGGGGGGCTGGAACTGTTTTTT. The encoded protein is CASIGGGLELFF.

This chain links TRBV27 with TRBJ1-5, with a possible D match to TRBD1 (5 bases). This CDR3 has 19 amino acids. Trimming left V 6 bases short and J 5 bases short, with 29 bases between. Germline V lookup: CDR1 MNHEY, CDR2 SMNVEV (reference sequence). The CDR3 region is CASSPRWTMSSGPDQPQHF. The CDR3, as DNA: TGTGCCAGCAGCCCCCGCTGGACAATGTCTTCTGGGCCTGATCAGCCCCAGCATTTT.

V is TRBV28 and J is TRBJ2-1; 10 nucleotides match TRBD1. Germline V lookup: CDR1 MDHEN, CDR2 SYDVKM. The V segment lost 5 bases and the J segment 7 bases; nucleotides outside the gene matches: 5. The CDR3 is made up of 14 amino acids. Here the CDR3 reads CASSPPDRGNEQFF. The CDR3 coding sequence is TGTGCCAGCAGTCCCCCGGACAGGGGGAATGAGCAGTTCTTC.

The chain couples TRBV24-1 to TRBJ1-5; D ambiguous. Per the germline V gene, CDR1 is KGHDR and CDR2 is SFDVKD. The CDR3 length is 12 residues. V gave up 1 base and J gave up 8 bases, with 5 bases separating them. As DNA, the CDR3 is TGTGCCACCAGTGATTTTGAGGAGCCCCAGCATTTT. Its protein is CATSDFEEPQHF.

CDR3 in amino acids: CASSLAPERQPQHF. DNA for the CDR3: TGTGCCAGCAGCTTAGCCCCAGAGCGGCAGCCCCAGCATTTT. V gene TRBV7-2 combines with J gene TRBJ1-5; no definite D call. The CDR3 is 14 residues long. Trimming removed 0 bases at V and 7 bases at J, with 10 bases between. From germline, CDR1 is SGHTA and CDR2 FQGNSA.

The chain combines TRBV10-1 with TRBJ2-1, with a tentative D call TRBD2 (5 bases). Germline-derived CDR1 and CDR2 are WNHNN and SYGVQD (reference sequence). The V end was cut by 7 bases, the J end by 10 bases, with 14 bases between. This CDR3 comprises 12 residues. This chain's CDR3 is CASTGEGYEQFF. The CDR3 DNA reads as TGCGCCAGCACCGGAGAGGGATACGAGCAGTTCTTC.

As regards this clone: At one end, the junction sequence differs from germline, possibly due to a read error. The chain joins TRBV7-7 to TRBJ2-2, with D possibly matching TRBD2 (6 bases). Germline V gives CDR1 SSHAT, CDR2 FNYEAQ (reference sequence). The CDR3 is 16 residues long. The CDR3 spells CASSFGAGSNTGELFF. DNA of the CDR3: TGTGCTAGCAGCTTTGGTGCGGGGTCAAACACCGGGGAGCTGTTTTTT.

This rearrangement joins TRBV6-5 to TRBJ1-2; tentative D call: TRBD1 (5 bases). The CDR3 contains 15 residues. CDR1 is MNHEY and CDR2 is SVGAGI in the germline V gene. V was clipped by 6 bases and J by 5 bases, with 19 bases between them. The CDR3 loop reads CASSPGQSLWYGYTF. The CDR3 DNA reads TGTGCCAGCAGCCCCGGACAATCTCTCTGGTATGGCTACACCTTC.

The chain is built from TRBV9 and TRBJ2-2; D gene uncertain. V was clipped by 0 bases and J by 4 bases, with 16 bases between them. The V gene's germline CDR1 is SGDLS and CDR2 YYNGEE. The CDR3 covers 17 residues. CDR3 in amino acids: CASSVEPSGTITGELFF. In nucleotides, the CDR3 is TGTGCCAGCAGCGTAGAGCCCTCCGGTACGATCACCGGGGAGCTGTTTTTT.

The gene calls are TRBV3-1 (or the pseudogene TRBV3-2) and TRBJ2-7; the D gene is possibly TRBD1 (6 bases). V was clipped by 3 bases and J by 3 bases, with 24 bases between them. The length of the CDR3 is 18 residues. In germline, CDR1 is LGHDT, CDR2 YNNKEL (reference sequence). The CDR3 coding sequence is TGTGCCAGCAGCCACGAAATTCCGGGACAACTTTCAAACTACGAGCAGTACTTC. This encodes CASSHEIPGQLSNYEQYF.

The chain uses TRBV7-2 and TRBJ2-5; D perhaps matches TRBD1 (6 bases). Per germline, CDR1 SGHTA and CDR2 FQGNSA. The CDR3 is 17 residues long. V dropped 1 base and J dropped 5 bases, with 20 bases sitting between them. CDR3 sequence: CASSLGRGGVGFETQYF. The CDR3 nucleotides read TGTGCCAGCAGCTTAGGGCGTGGGGGCGTCGGATTCGAGACCCAGTACTTC.

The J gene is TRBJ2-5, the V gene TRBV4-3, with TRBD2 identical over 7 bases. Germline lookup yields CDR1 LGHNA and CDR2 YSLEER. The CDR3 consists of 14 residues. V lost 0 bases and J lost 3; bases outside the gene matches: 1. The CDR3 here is CASSQEGREETQYF. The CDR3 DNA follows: TGCGCCAGCAGCCAAGAGGGGAGGGAAGAGACCCAGTACTTC.

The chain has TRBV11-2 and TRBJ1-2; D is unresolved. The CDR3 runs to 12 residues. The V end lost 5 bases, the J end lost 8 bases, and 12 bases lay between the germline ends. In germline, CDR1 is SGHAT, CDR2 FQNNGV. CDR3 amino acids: CASSSVGRGYTF. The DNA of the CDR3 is TGTGCCAGCAGCAGCGTGGGTCGCGGCTACACCTTC. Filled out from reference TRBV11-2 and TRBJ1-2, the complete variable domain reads EAGVAQSPRYKIIEKRQSVAFWCNPISGHATLYWYQQILGQGPKLLIQFQNNGVVDDSQLPKDRFSAERLKGVDSTLKIQPAKLEDSAVYLCASSSVGRGYTFGSGTRLTVV.

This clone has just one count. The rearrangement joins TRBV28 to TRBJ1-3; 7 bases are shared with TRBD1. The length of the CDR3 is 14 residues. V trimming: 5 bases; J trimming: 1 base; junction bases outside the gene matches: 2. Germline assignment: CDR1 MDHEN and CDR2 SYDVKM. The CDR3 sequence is CASSPGGSGNTIYF. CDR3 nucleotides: TGTGCCAGCAGTCCAGGGGGATCTGGAAACACCATATATTTT.

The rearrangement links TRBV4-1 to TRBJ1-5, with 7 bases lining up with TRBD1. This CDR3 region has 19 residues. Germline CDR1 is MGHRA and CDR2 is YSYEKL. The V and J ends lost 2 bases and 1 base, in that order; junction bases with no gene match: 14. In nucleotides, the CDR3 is TGCGCCAGCAGCCAACCCGACATTTCGACAGGGAAAAGCAATCAGCCCCAGCATTTT. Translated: CASSQPDISTGKSNQPQHF.

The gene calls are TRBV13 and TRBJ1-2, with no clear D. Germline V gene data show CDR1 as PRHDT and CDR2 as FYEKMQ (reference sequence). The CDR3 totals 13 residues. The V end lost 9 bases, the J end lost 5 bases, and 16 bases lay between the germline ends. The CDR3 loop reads CASKRGFYYGYTF. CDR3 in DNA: TGTGCCAGTAAACGGGGTTTTTATTATGGCTACACCTTC.